The 21 T cell receptor beta chains below all came from one sample that was sequenced in a study of T cell repertoires in cytomegalovirus infection. TCRdb passed the reads through MiXCR, listing each CDR3 protein once. Among 200,000 to 300,000 distinct CDR3 sequences listed, roughly 15% were seen once. Sequencing was carried out using PBMCs. The receptors were sampled from a human donor in good health (CMV status not recorded). Some clones in this sample may be carry-over from other donors' samples.

This clonotype was seen ten or more times. CDR3 loop: CASSFGGETQYF. For the CDR3, the DNA is TGTGCCAGCAGCTTTGGGGGCGAGACCCAGTACTTC. The chain recombines TRBV7-2 with TRBJ2-5; D possibly corresponds to TRBD1 (6 bases). Germline loops: CDR1 SGHTA, CDR2 FQGNSA. Trimming removed 3 bases from V and 5 bases from J, with 7 bases in between. This CDR3 comprises 12 residues. The full variable domain, its missing parts supplied by reference TRBV7-2 and TRBJ2-5, is GAGVSQSPSNKVTEKGKDVELRCDPISGHTALYWYRQSLGQGLEFLIYFQGNSAPDKSGLPSDRFSAERTGGSVSTLTIQRTQQEDSAVYLCASSFGGETQYFGPGTRLLVL.

This clonotype was recorded many times. This sequence joins TRBV7-2 and TRBJ2-2, with D possibly TRBD1 on 5 matching bases. Trimming took off 5 bases at V and 8 bases at J, with 15 bases between the two ends. CDR1 is SGHTA and CDR2 is FQGNSA in the germline V gene. The CDR3 loop spans 14 amino acids. The CDR3 nucleotides are TGTGCCAGCAGCCCCCAGGGTCTCCGGGGGGAGCTGTTTTTT. It specifies CASSPQGLRGELFF.

This clonotype was observed once. The V gene is TRBV6-1, the J gene TRBJ1-1; TRBD1 might be the D (6 bases). This CDR3 contains 16 residues. Trimming removed 0 bases from V and 0 bases from J, with 11 bases in between. CDR1 is MNHNS, CDR2 SASEGT, per germline. CDR3 nucleotide sequence: TGTGCCAGCAGTGAAGCCCCCACAGGGCTGAACACTGAAGCTTTCTTT. Amino acid sequence: CASSEAPTGLNTEAFF.

The rearrangement uses TRBV28 and TRBJ1-2, with TRBD1 as a possible D gene (5 bases). CDR3 size: 16 residues. Germline V lookup: CDR1 MDHEN, CDR2 SYDVKM. V was clipped by 6 bases and J by 6 bases, with 23 bases between them. The CDR3 is CASSLLGTSTSHGYTF. In DNA form, the CDR3 reads TGTGCCAGCAGCCTACTCGGGACTTCAACCAGTCATGGCTACACCTTC.

The chain is built from TRBV5-1 and TRBJ2-5; TRBD2 is a possible D gene (5 bases). This CDR3 is 18 amino acids long. Germline assignment: CDR1 SGHRS and CDR2 YFSETQ. V gave up 0 bases and J gave up 5 bases, with 23 bases separating them. In DNA form, the CDR3 reads TGCGCCAGCAGCTTGGATCGGGGTAGCGAGCCTCCGAGGGAGACCCAGTACTTC. Its protein product is CASSLDRGSEPPRETQYF.

This clonotype was detected only a few times. CDR3 nucleotide sequence: TGTGCCAGCAGCTCGGGGGTTTCTGGGGCCAACGTCCTGACTTTC. As protein: CASSSGVSGANVLTF. The V and J genes are TRBV11-1 and TRBJ2-6; possibly TRBD2 for D (6 bases). Germline V lookup: CDR1 SGHAT, CDR2 FQDESV (reference sequence). Trimming stripped 4 bases from V and 1 base from J, with 8 bases between. The CDR3 totals 15 residues.

Remarks on this clonotype: An end of the junction differs from the germline gene, which may be a read error. The chain has TRBV18 and TRBJ1-1; no clear D gene. Germline loops: CDR1 KGHSH, CDR2 LQKENI. This CDR3 contains 13 residues. The CDR3: CTSSRAEATEAFF. The CDR3 bases are TGTACCAGCTCCCGGGCGGAAGCCACTGAAGCTTTCTTT. The whole variable domain, remainder taken from reference TRBV18 and TRBJ1-1, is NAGVMQNPRHLVRRRGQEARLRCSPMKGHSHVYWYRQLPEEGLKFMVYLQKENIIDESGMPKERFSAEFPKEGPSILRIQQVVRGDSAAYFCTSSRAEATEAFFGQGTRLTVV.

The chain uses TRBV6-5 and TRBJ2-5, with D maybe TRBD2 (7 bases). In germline, CDR1 is MNHEY, CDR2 SVGAGI. V was shortened by 6 bases and J by 1 base, with 18 bases between the two germline ends. CDR3 length: 16 amino acids. The CDR3 reads CASSRGGGPGQETQYF. As DNA, the CDR3 is TGTGCCAGCAGCCGAGGGGGGGGGCCAGGCCAAGAGACCCAGTACTTC.

In its sample, this clonotype was seen many times. The gene calls are TRBV28 and TRBJ2-4; D could derive from TRBD1 or TRBD2 (5 bases each). Trimming removed 2 bases at V and 7 bases at J, with 9 bases between. The CDR3 runs 13 residues. Germline values: CDR1 MDHEN, CDR2 SYDVKM. CDR3 coding DNA: TGTGCCAGCAGTTTAAGGGACCGGAACATTCAGTACTTC. It translates to CASSLRDRNIQYF.

The rearrangement uses TRBV3-1 and TRBJ1-6; 8 bases are a match to TRBD1. The CDR3 contains 14 residues. V trimming: 8 bases; J trimming: 4 bases; junction bases outside the gene matches: 4. Germline CDR1 is LGHDT and CDR2 is YNNKEL (reference sequence). The CDR3 nucleotides are TGTGCCAGCTGTAACAGGGGGTATAATTCACCCCTCCACTTT. The encoded protein is CASCNRGYNSPLHF.

This clonotype was observed a few times. The rearrangement links TRBV19 to TRBJ1-2, with 7 bases that match TRBD1. The CDR3 has 17 amino acids. Looked up from germline, CDR1 is LNHDA and CDR2 is SQIVND (reference sequence). Losses at the gene ends were 1 base for V and 0 bases for J; bases not matched to a gene: 8. CDR3 in DNA: TGTGCCAGTAGTATAGGGGACAGCTCCCCTTCTAACTATGGCTACACCTTC. This codes for CASSIGDSSPSNYGYTF.

This clonotype was recorded many times. The chain combines TRBV28 with TRBJ1-6, with TRBD1 as a possible D gene (6 bases). Germline CDR1 is MDHEN and CDR2 is SYDVKM. V lost 11 bases and J lost 5, with 16 bases in between. The CDR3 consists of 14 residues. This CDR3 is CALPSGHHNSPLHF. CDR3 bases: TGTGCCTTACCATCGGGACACCATAATTCACCCCTCCACTTT.

This clonotype was seen more than once but under ten times. This sequence joins TRBV11-1 and TRBJ2-3, with D perhaps TRBD2 (5 bases). V gave up 3 bases and J gave up 1 base, with 14 bases separating them. In germline, CDR1 is SGHAT, CDR2 FQDESV (reference sequence). The CDR3 covers 16 residues. DNA of the CDR3: TGTGCCAGCAGCTTTCGGGTTAGCGCAGGCACAGATACGCAGTATTTT. This encodes CASSFRVSAGTDTQYF.

This clonotype was seen many times. V is TRBV7-8 and J is TRBJ2-5; D remains ambiguous. This CDR3 spans 14 amino acids. Trimming pared 1 base from V and 2 bases from J, leaving 8 bases between. Germline-derived CDR1 and CDR2 are SGHVS and FQNEAQ. CDR3 bases: TGTGCCAGCAGCTTAGAAGTAAGACAAGAGACCCAGTACTTC. Translation: CASSLEVRQETQYF.

As concerns this clonotype: Germline is not matched at one junction end, which may reflect a read error. The chain couples TRBV20-1 to TRBJ2-2; 10 nucleotides agree with TRBD2. The CDR3 is made up of 14 amino acids. Germline loops: CDR1 DFQATT, CDR2 SNEGSKA (reference sequence). CDR3 protein: CSAGELAGTGELFF. CDR3 coding DNA: TGCAGTGCTGGAGAACTAGCGGGAACCGGGGAGCTGTTTTTT.

This clonotype was observed a few times. This chain joins TRBV5-4 and TRBJ2-2; the match to TRBD2 covers 10 bases. The CDR3 consists of 17 residues. Germline V lookup: CDR1 SGHNT, CDR2 YYREEE (reference sequence). Losses at the gene ends were 0 bases for V and 2 bases for J; bases not matched to a gene: 4. CDR3 coding DNA: TGTGCCAGCAGCTTGGGGCTAGCGGGAGCAAACACCGGGGAGCTGTTTTTT. Its translation: CASSLGLAGANTGELFF.

This clonotype was detected many times. DNA of the CDR3: TGTGCCAGCAGCTTATTAGTTTTGGGACAGCCCTACGAGCAGTACTTC. It codes for CASSLLVLGQPYEQYF. V gene TRBV7-6 combines with J gene TRBJ2-7, with TRBD1 matching over 7 bases. Per the germline V gene, CDR1 is SGHVS and CDR2 is FNYEAQ. With V trimmed by 2 bases and J by 2 bases, 9 bases remained unmatched. The CDR3 is 16 residues long.

At least ten counts were recorded for this clonotype. The chain links TRBV7-9 to TRBJ1-1; 9 positions match TRBD1. The CDR3 consists of 14 residues. CDR1 is SEHNR and CDR2 is FQNEAQ in the germline V gene (reference sequence). The V segment lost 3 bases and the J segment 6 bases; nucleotides outside the gene matches: 5. The CDR3 DNA is TGTGCCAGCAGCTTCCAACAGGGGGCCTCTGAAGCTTTCTTT. Its translation is CASSFQQGASEAFF. The variable domain in full, with the rest retrieved from reference TRBV7-9 and TRBJ1-1, is DTGVSQNPRHKITKRGQNVTFRCDPISEHNRLYWYRQTLGQGPEFLTYFQNEAQLEKSRLLSDRFSAERPKGSFSTLEIQRTEQGDSAMYLCASSFQQGASEAFFGQGTRLTVV.

V and J are TRBV10-2 and TRBJ1-2, with TRBD1 matching 10 bases. The CDR3 has 17 residues. Germline CDR1 reads WSHSY; CDR2 reads SAAADI. J gave up 3 bases and V 7 bases, and 14 bases lay outside the gene matches. The CDR3 here is CASTDRDRGLLDYGYTF. The CDR3 coding sequence is TGCGCCAGCACCGACCGGGACAGGGGACTCCTGGACTATGGCTACACCTTC.

This clonotype was seen more than once but under ten times. The chain links TRBV7-3 to TRBJ2-5; D gene ambiguous. V shed 1 base and J shed 7 bases, with 7 bases lying between them. Germline assignment: CDR1 SGHTA and CDR2 FQGTGA. This CDR3 spans 12 amino acids. Here the CDR3 DNA reads TGTGCCAGCAGCTTAATTCCTGGGACCCAGTACTTC. Its translation: CASSLIPGTQYF.

V gene TRBV2 combines with J gene TRBJ2-3; possibly TRBD1 or TRBD2 for D (5 bases each). Germline V gene lookup returns CDR1 SNHLY and CDR2 FYNNEI. The V and J ends lost 6 bases and 0 bases respectively, with 16 bases between them. The CDR3 spans 16 residues. This chain's CDR3 is CASSPRDPTSTDTQYF. Here the CDR3 DNA reads TGTGCCAGCAGCCCCCGGGACCCTACTAGCACAGATACGCAGTATTTT.